This TCR beta chain appears in the sequencing data of a study of blood T cell repertoires in COVID-19. Study-wide context: The analysed material was cDNA or gDNA that came from T cells, B-cell-depleted T cells, or PBMCs.

The data were produced by immunoSEQ multiplex PCR, yet TCRdb's version contains in-frame clones alone and is incomplete. The table lists 340,000 or so clones, approximately 86% of them singletons. The age range of participants was 18 to 89 years, with residence in about two dozen US areas. Germline assignment: CDR1 SGHRS and CDR2 YFSETQ. The V end lost 4 bases, the J end lost 2 bases, and 14 bases lay between the germline ends. The CDR3 consists of 15 residues. Material for sequencing was PBMCs or T cells enriched from blood (not recorded which). The rearrangement joins TRBV5-1 to TRBJ2-3; unclear D gene. This TCR was sampled from a woman between 35 and 50 years old with acute COVID-19. CDR3: CASSLGRRDTDTQYF. CDR3 sequence (DNA): TGCGCCAGCAGCCTTGGGCGCCGAGACACAGATACGCAGTATTTT.